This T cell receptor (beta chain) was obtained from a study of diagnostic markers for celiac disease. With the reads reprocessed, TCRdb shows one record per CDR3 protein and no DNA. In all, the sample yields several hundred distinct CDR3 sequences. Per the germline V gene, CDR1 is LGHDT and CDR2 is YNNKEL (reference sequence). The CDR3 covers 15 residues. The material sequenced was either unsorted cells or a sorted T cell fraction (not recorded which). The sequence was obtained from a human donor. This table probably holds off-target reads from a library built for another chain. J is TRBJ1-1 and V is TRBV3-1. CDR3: CASSLFSGSDTEAFF.